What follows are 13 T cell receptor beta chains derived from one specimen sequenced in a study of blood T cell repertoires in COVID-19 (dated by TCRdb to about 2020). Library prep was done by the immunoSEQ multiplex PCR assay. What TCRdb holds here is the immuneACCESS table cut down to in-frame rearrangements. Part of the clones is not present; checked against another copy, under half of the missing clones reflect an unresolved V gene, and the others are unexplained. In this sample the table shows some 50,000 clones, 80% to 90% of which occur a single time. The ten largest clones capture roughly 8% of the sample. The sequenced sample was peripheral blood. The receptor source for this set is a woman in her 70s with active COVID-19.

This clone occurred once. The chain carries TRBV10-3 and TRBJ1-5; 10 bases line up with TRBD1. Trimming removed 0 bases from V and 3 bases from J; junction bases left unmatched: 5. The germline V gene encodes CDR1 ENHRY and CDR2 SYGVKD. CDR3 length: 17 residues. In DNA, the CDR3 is TGTGCCATCAGTGAGTCGGGGACAGGGGCCCTCAATCAGCCCCAGCATTTT. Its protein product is CAISESGTGALNQPQHF.

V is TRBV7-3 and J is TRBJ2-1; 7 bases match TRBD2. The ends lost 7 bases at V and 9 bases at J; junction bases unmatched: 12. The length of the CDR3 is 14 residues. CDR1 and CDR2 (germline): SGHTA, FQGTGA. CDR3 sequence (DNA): TGTGCCAGCATCCTAATCGGACTAGTTGGTGAGCAGTTCTTC. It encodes CASILIGLVGEQFF.

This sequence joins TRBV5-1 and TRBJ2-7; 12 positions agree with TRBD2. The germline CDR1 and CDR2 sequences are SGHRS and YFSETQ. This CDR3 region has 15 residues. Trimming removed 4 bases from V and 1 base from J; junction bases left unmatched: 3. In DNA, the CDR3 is TGCGCCAGCAGCGTTGGGACTAGCGGGTCCTACGAGCAGTACTTC. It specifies CASSVGTSGSYEQYF.

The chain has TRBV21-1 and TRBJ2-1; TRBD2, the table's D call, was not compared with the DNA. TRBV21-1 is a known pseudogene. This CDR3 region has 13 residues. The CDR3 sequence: CASIKGSPLEQFF. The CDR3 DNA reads TGTGCCAGCATCAAGGGGAGTCCCCTTGAGCAGTTCTTC.

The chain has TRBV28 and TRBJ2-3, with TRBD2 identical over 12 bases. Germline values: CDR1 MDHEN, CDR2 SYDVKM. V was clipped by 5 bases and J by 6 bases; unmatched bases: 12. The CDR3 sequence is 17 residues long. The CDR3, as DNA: TGTGCCAGCAGTCCTAACCGACTAGCGGGAGCAAAGGATACGCAGTATTTT. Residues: CASSPNRLAGAKDTQYF.

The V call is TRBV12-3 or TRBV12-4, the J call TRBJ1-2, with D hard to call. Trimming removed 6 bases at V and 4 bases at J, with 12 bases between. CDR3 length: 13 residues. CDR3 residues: CASSRDLGYGYTF. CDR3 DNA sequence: TGTGCCAGCAGCCGGGATTTGGGCTATGGCTACACCTTC.

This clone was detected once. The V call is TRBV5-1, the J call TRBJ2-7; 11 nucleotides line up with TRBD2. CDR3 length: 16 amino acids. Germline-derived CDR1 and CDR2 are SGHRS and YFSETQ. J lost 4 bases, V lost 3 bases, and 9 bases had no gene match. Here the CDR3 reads CASSSLSGRAEYEQYF. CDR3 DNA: TGCGCCAGCAGCTCCCTTAGCGGGAGGGCGGAGTACGAGCAGTACTTC.

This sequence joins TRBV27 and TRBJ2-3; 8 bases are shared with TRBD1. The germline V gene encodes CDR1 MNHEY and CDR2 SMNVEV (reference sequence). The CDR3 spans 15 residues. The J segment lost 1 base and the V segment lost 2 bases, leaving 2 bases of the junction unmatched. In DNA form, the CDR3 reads TGTGCCAGCAGTTTAGGACAGGGTGGCACAGATACGCAGTATTTT. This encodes CASSLGQGGTDTQYF.

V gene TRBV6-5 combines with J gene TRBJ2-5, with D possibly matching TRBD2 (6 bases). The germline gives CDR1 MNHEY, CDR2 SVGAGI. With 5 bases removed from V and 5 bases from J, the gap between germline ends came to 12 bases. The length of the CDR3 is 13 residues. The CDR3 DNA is TGTGCCAGCAGTCCGGGACTGCGGGAGACCCAGTACTTC. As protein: CASSPGLRETQYF.

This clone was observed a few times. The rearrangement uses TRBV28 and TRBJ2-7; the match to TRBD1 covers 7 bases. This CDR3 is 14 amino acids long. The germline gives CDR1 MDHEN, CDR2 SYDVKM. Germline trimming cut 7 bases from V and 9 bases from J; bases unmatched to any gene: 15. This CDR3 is CASTSGGKGLGQYF. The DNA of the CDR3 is TGTGCCAGCACGTCAGGGGGTAAAGGGTTAGGGCAGTACTTC.

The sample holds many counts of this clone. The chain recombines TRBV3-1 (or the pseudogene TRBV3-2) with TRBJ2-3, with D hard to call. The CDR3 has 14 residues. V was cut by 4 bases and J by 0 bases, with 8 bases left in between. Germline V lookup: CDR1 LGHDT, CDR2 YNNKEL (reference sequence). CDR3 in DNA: TGTGCCAGCAGCCTCCCCGAGAGCACAGATACGCAGTATTTT. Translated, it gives CASSLPESTDTQYF.

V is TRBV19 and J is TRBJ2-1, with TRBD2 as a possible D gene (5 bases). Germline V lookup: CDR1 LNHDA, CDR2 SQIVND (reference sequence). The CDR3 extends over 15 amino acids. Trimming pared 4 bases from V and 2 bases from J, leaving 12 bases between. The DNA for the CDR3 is TGTGCCAGTAGTAGAGCGGTCGAGGCCTACAATGAGCAGTTCTTC. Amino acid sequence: CASSRAVEAYNEQFF.

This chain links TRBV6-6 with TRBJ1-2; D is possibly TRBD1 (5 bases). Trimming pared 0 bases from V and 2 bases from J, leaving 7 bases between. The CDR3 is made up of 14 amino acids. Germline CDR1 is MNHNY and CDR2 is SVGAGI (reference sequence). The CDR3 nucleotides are TGTGCCAGCAGTTACTCAAGGGGAAACTATGGCTACACCTTC. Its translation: CASSYSRGNYGYTF.